The subject of this entry is one T cell receptor beta chain. The antigen remains unidentified. CDR3 length: 12 amino acids. V shed 1 base and J shed 9 bases, with 10 bases lying between them. Germline V gene sequence: CDR1 LGHNA, CDR2 YSLEER. The sample originates from a study of cytomegalovirus exposure and HLA in healthy donors. Whole-study results and caveats: Indistinguishable V segments, including TRBV6-2 and TRBV6-3, were excluded.

In the PCR, 60 Vbeta and 13 Jbeta primers were used. The table came from immunoSEQ multiplex PCR; TCRdb's copy has only in-frame clones and leaves some out. The table lists roughly 100,000 clones, around 75% of them singletons, with around 2.6% in the top ten. This chain joins TRBV4-3 and TRBJ2-7, with no clear D. The specimen sequenced was PBMCs. The TCR was taken from a male donor in good health and CMV-seropositive. The CDR3, as DNA: TGCGCCAGCAGCCAAGGGTCTGGCGGGCAGTACTTC. Encoded protein: CASSQGSGGQYF.